These T cell receptor beta chains were read from a single sample in a study of vaccination effects on CD4 cells after COVID-19. Libraries were prepared by immunoSEQ multiplex PCR; TCRdb keeps only in-frame clonotypes and omits some of them. The sample includes approximately 20,000 clones, roughly 73% of them seen just once. For these receptors, no antigen is known. This material consisted of CD4+ T cells from PBMCs cultured with HCoV-NL63 spike peptides, taken before COVID-19 vaccination. The receptors derive from a human donor who received a COVID-19 vaccine. Each CDR3 is given with its conserved first and last residue. D genes are given only for firm matches. A row's size may be missing; if present it is once, few, many or a size class.

abundance: -
j_gene: TRBJ2-1
d_gene: -
v_gene: TRBV5-1
CDR3nt: TGCGCCAGCAGCTCCCGTCCAGGAGGAGACAATGAGCAGTTCTTC
CDR3aa: CASSSRPGGDNEQFF

abundance: -
j_gene: TRBJ2-6
d_gene: -
v_gene: TRBV20-1
CDR3nt: TGCAGTGCTAGTTTGGGGTCCGGGGCCAACGTCCTGACTTTC
CDR3aa: CSASLGSGANVLTF

abundance: -
j_gene: TRBJ2-1
d_gene: TRBD2
v_gene: TRBV5-4
CDR3nt: TGTGCCAGCAGCTTATCGGCGGGAGCTCACAATGAGCAGTTCTTC
CDR3aa: CASSLSAGAHNEQFF

abundance: -
j_gene: TRBJ2-7
d_gene: TRBD1
v_gene: TRBV15
CDR3nt: TGTGCCACCAGCCCTGACAGGGGATCTTCCTACGAGCAGTACTTC
CDR3aa: CATSPDRGSSYEQYF

abundance: -
j_gene: TRBJ2-7
d_gene: -
v_gene: TRBV6-5
CDR3nt: TGTGCCAGCCGCCTTGAAGCCTTCTCCTACGAGCAGTACTTC
CDR3aa: CASRLEAFSYEQYF

abundance: -
j_gene: TRBJ2-3
d_gene: TRBD1
v_gene: TRBV5-4
CDR3nt: TGTGCCAGCAGCTCACCGGGACAGGGGAGAAATACGCAGTATTTT
CDR3aa: CASSSPGQGRNTQYF

abundance: -
j_gene: TRBJ1-3
d_gene: -
v_gene: TRBV18
CDR3nt: TGTGCCAGCTCACCTGGGGCTGGAAACACCATATATTTT
CDR3aa: CASSPGAGNTIYF

abundance: -
j_gene: TRBJ1-6
d_gene: TRBD1
v_gene: TRBV5-4
CDR3nt: TGTGCCAGCAGCCCCCTACAGGGGGCGAATTCACCCCTCCACTTT
CDR3aa: CASSPLQGANSPLHF

abundance: -
j_gene: TRBJ1-6
d_gene: -
v_gene: TRBV6-2/TRBV6-3
CDR3nt: TGTGCCAGCAGTTACGTCTTCGGCAGACCGCCCGAGGGGAATTCACCCCTCCACTTT
CDR3aa: CASSYVFGRPPEGNSPLHF

abundance: -
j_gene: TRBJ1-3
d_gene: TRBD1
v_gene: TRBV7-9
CDR3nt: TGTGCCAGCAGCTCCCTTAGGACAGGGTGGGGCGACTCTGGAAACACCATATATTTT
CDR3aa: CASSSLRTGWGDSGNTIYF

abundance: -
j_gene: TRBJ1-2
d_gene: TRBD1
v_gene: TRBV7-2
CDR3nt: TGTGCCAGCAGCACGACAGGGACCGCTAACTATGGCTACACCTTC
CDR3aa: CASSTTGTANYGYTF

abundance: -
j_gene: TRBJ1-4
d_gene: -
v_gene: TRBV10-3
CDR3nt: TGTGCCATCAGCGACGGTTGGGGTAATGAAAAACTGTTTTTT
CDR3aa: CAISDGWGNEKLFF

abundance: -
j_gene: TRBJ2-3
d_gene: TRBD2
v_gene: TRBV7-3
CDR3nt: TGTGCCAGCAGCTTTGCGGGGGGCCGAGATACGCAGTATTTT
CDR3aa: CASSFAGGRDTQYF

abundance: -
j_gene: TRBJ1-1
d_gene: -
v_gene: TRBV18
CDR3nt: TGTGCCAGCTCACCGACAGGTTCGGTGAACACTGAAGCTTTCTTT
CDR3aa: CASSPTGSVNTEAFF

abundance: -
j_gene: TRBJ2-1
d_gene: -
v_gene: TRBV2
CDR3nt: TGTGCCAGCAGACGACAGGAAAGTGGGCAGTTCTTC
CDR3aa: CASRRQESGQFF

abundance: -
j_gene: TRBJ2-7
d_gene: -
v_gene: TRBV25-1
CDR3nt: TGTGCCACCTCTTTCCGGGGAGAGCAGTACTTC
CDR3aa: CATSFRGEQYF

abundance: once
j_gene: TRBJ2-7
d_gene: TRBD1
v_gene: TRBV20-1
CDR3nt: TGCAGTGCTAGTCGCCCGACAGGGAGCGAGCAGTACTTC
CDR3aa: CSASRPTGSEQYF

abundance: few
j_gene: TRBJ2-7
d_gene: -
v_gene: TRBV19
CDR3nt: TGTGCCAGTACCCCTTCCTGGGGCACAGGAGAGCAGTACTTC
CDR3aa: CASTPSWGTGEQYF

abundance: once
j_gene: TRBJ2-3
d_gene: TRBD1
v_gene: TRBV5-1
CDR3nt: TGCGCCAGCAGCTGGACAGGGGTGGGCACAGATACGCAGTATTTT
CDR3aa: CASSWTGVGTDTQYF

abundance: -
j_gene: TRBJ1-6
d_gene: -
v_gene: TRBV10-3
CDR3nt: TGTGCCACCGGGACCTCCGCGAATAATTCACCCCTCCACTTT
CDR3aa: CATGTSANNSPLHF

abundance: -
j_gene: TRBJ2-1
d_gene: TRBD2
v_gene: TRBV10-3
CDR3nt: TGTGCCATCAGTGAGGCGGGCGGGAGGACCTCGAGCTCCTACAATGAGCAGTTCTTC
CDR3aa: CAISEAGGRTSSSYNEQFF

abundance: few
j_gene: TRBJ1-2
d_gene: -
v_gene: TRBV19
CDR3nt: TGTGCCAGTAGTATCGACCCCGGGGCTAACTATGGCTACACCTTC
CDR3aa: CASSIDPGANYGYTF

abundance: -
j_gene: TRBJ2-1
d_gene: -
v_gene: TRBV6-2/TRBV6-3
CDR3nt: TGTGCCAGCAGTTCCTTGTTCGATGAGCAGTTCTTC
CDR3aa: CASSSLFDEQFF

abundance: -
j_gene: TRBJ1-1
d_gene: -
v_gene: TRBV5-4
CDR3nt: TGTGCCAGCAGCTTGGTACAGGGATCGAGATCGACTATGAACACTGAAGCTTTCTTT
CDR3aa: CASSLVQGSRSTMNTEAFF

abundance: -
j_gene: TRBJ2-5
d_gene: -
v_gene: TRBV6-1
CDR3nt: TGTGCCAGCAGCCAGACAGGGAGGGAGACCCAGTACTTC
CDR3aa: CASSQTGRETQYF

abundance: -
j_gene: TRBJ1-2
d_gene: TRBD1
v_gene: TRBV18
CDR3nt: TGTGCCAGCTCACGTGGACAGGGTTATGGCTACACCTTC
CDR3aa: CASSRGQGYGYTF

abundance: once
j_gene: TRBJ1-5
d_gene: -
v_gene: TRBV6-1
CDR3nt: TGTGCCAGCAGTGAATTTACAAATCAGCCCCAGCATTTT
CDR3aa: CASSEFTNQPQHF

abundance: -
j_gene: TRBJ1-4
d_gene: -
v_gene: TRBV4-1
CDR3nt: TGCGCCAGCAGCCAAGATTGGAGGGCAACTAATGAAAAACTGTTTTTT
CDR3aa: CASSQDWRATNEKLFF

abundance: -
j_gene: TRBJ1-1
d_gene: -
v_gene: TRBV10-3
CDR3nt: TGTGCCATCAGGACCAGGGTGGGGGACACTGAAGCTTTCTTT
CDR3aa: CAIRTRVGDTEAFF

abundance: few
j_gene: TRBJ1-1
d_gene: -
v_gene: TRBV5-4
CDR3nt: TGTGCCAGCCGGATAGGTGGGCGGGCTGAAGCTTTCTTT
CDR3aa: CASRIGGRAEAFF

abundance: once
j_gene: TRBJ2-7
d_gene: TRBD1
v_gene: TRBV6-5
CDR3nt: TGTGCCAGCAGTTATCAGGGGGCTCACTCCTACGAGCAGTACTTC
CDR3aa: CASSYQGAHSYEQYF

abundance: -
j_gene: TRBJ2-5
d_gene: -
v_gene: TRBV5-1
CDR3nt: TGCGCCAGCAGCAGAAAAGATGGTCAAGAGACCCAGTACTTC
CDR3aa: CASSRKDGQETQYF

abundance: -
j_gene: TRBJ1-2
d_gene: -
v_gene: TRBV6-2/TRBV6-3
CDR3nt: TGTGCCAGCGGTGACTTCTATGGCTACACCTTC
CDR3aa: CASGDFYGYTF

abundance: few
j_gene: TRBJ1-5
d_gene: -
v_gene: TRBV7-6
CDR3nt: TGTGCCAGCAGCCAAGCAGCTGGAAATAGCAATCAGCCCCAGCATTTT
CDR3aa: CASSQAAGNSNQPQHF

abundance: few
j_gene: TRBJ1-1
d_gene: -
v_gene: TRBV5-4
CDR3nt: TGTGCCAGCAGCGTTGTTGACCTGAACACTGAAGCTTTCTTT
CDR3aa: CASSVVDLNTEAFF

abundance: once
j_gene: TRBJ2-3
d_gene: -
v_gene: TRBV7-9
CDR3nt: TGTGCCAGCACAAGCACAGATACGCAGTATTTT
CDR3aa: CASTSTDTQYF

abundance: -
j_gene: TRBJ1-2
d_gene: -
v_gene: TRBV30
CDR3nt: TGTGCCTGGTCAAGGGGGGTTTATGGCTACACCTTC
CDR3aa: CAWSRGVYGYTF